The 30 T cell receptor beta chains below all came from one sample that was sequenced in a study of T-cell reconstitution after alpha-beta-depleted transplantation in children. Unique molecular identifiers were incorporated when the TCRbeta library was constructed. TCRdb re-called the PCR reads with MiXCR, one entry per CDR3 protein. Altogether fewer than 250,000 distinct CDR3 sequences are present, 17% being singletons, with the ten largest covering just under 45%. This material consisted of PBMCs, mostly from graft donor cells, taken 360 days after TCRalphabeta/CD19-depleted stem cell transplant. The receptors here all came from a male patient aged 2 to 9 who had a stem cell transplant for acute lymphoblastic leukemia, so the T cells may come from the graft donor.

This clonotype was observed a handful of times. The chain has TRBV20-1 and TRBJ2-1; tentatively, D is TRBD1 (5 bases). The CDR3 is 14 residues long. Deletions cut 6 bases from V and 6 bases from J, with 18 bases between. Germline V gene sequence: CDR1 DFQATT, CDR2 SNEGSKA (reference sequence). CDR3 region: CSAPGAPIGNEQFF. CDR3 DNA: TGCAGTGCCCCTGGGGCCCCTATCGGCAATGAGCAGTTCTTC.

This clonotype came up a few times. The chain couples TRBV6-5 to TRBJ2-7; 9 nucleotides match TRBD1. The ends lost 2 bases at V and 3 bases at J; junction bases unmatched: 8. The CDR3 spans 16 residues. The germline V gene encodes CDR1 MNHEY and CDR2 SVGAGI. The CDR3 DNA reads as TGTGCCAGCAGTTACCCCTCCGACAGGGGGAACTACGAGCAGTACTTC. This sequence encodes CASSYPSDRGNYEQYF.

The chain has TRBV20-1 and TRBJ2-3, with D unclear. V lost 3 bases, J lost 2 bases, and 9 bases lay in between. Germline V gives CDR1 DFQATT, CDR2 SNEGSKA (reference sequence). This CDR3 is built from 13 residues. The CDR3 DNA is TGCAGTGCTAGGGTCCCGGCCACAGATACGCAGTATTTT. Residues: CSARVPATDTQYF.

The sample holds a few counts of this clonotype. The chain carries TRBV5-1 and TRBJ2-7; 11 nucleotides match TRBD2. Germline V gene sequence: CDR1 SGHRS, CDR2 YFSETQ. V lost 5 bases, J lost 3 bases, and 7 bases stayed unmatched. This CDR3 contains 15 residues. The CDR3, as DNA: TGCGCCAGCAGTGCCCTAGCGGGGGGAATCTACGAGCAGTACTTC. It translates to CASSALAGGIYEQYF.

The rearrangement joins TRBV6-4 to TRBJ2-1; D is ambiguous. CDR1 is MRHNA and CDR2 is SNTAGT in the germline V gene. The CDR3 consists of 13 residues. The V and J ends lost 9 bases and 0 bases respectively, with 9 bases between them. The CDR3 DNA is TGTGCCAGTCTGACGAGCTCCTACAATGAGCAGTTCTTC. It yields the protein CASLTSSYNEQFF.

This clonotype was found a few times. V gene TRBV5-1 combines with J gene TRBJ2-7, with D hard to call. Germline CDR1 and CDR2: SGHRS and YFSETQ. Trimming pared 0 bases from V and 6 bases from J, leaving 4 bases between. This CDR3 has 11 amino acids. CDR3 amino acids: CASSLDGEQYF. The DNA for the CDR3 is TGCGCCAGCAGCTTGGATGGCGAGCAGTACTTC.

This chain links TRBV5-1 with TRBJ1-1, with D maybe TRBD1 (5 bases). Germline values: CDR1 SGHRS, CDR2 YFSETQ. V lost 0 bases, J lost 4 bases, and 13 bases lay in between. The CDR3 has 15 amino acids. CDR3 sequence (DNA): TGCGCCAGCAGCTTGGCCCTTGAGACAGCCACTGAAGCTTTCTTT. Protein: CASSLALETATEAFF.

This clonotype was picked up a small number of times. V is TRBV12-3 or TRBV12-4 and J is TRBJ2-3, with 10 nucleotides matching TRBD1. The CDR3 covers 17 residues. J gave up 4 bases and V 1 base, and 8 bases lay outside the gene matches. Here the CDR3 reads CASSLVGTGDVPDTQYF. The CDR3 bases are TGTGCCAGCAGTTTAGTGGGGACAGGGGATGTCCCAGATACGCAGTATTTT.

This sequence joins TRBV5-1 and TRBJ2-3; D possibly corresponds to TRBD1 (6 bases). CDR3 length: 15 residues. Germline CDR1 is SGHRS and CDR2 is YFSETQ. V was clipped by 4 bases and J by 5 bases, with 17 bases between them. In DNA form, the CDR3 reads TGCGCCAGCAGCCTTGGCAGGGGCGCGGTAGATACGCAGTATTTT. It encodes CASSLGRGAVDTQYF.

The chain joins TRBV7-9 to TRBJ1-2; D gene ambiguous. V was clipped by 5 bases and J by 4 bases, with 11 bases between them. Germline lookup yields CDR1 SEHNR and CDR2 FQNEAQ (reference sequence). The CDR3 loop spans 13 amino acids. The CDR3 nucleotides read TGTGCCAGCAGCCCGGTCCTTTTCTATGGCTACACCTTC. Translation gives CASSPVLFYGYTF.

This clonotype has more than one count but fewer than ten. This chain links TRBV7-7 with TRBJ2-5; D remains ambiguous. CDR3 size: 14 residues. Looked up from germline, CDR1 is SSHAT and CDR2 is FNYEAQ (reference sequence). V was shortened by 3 bases and J by 5 bases, with 13 bases between the two germline ends. This CDR3 reads CASSFTPQGETQYF. The DNA of the CDR3 is TGTGCCAGCAGCTTCACGCCCCAAGGGGAGACCCAGTACTTC. Full variable domain (outside the CDR3, taken from reference TRBV7-7 and TRBJ2-5): GAGVSQSPRYKVTKRGQDVTLRCDPISSHATLYWYQQALGQGPEFLTYFNYEAQPDKSGLPSDRFSAERPEGSISTLTIQRTEQRDSAMYRCASSFTPQGETQYFGPGTRLLVL.

In this sample, this clonotype turned up a few times. The chain has TRBV6-5 and TRBJ1-2; the D is unclear. V shed 5 bases and J shed 4 bases, with 11 bases lying between them. The CDR3 sequence is 13 residues long. Germline CDR1 reads MNHEY; CDR2 reads SVGAGI. CDR3 loop: CASSRGLPYGYTF. In DNA, the CDR3 is TGTGCCAGCAGTCGTGGACTCCCCTATGGCTACACCTTC.

The sample holds a few counts of this clonotype. This chain uses TRBV25-1 with TRBJ2-6; 7 bases match TRBD2. Looked up from germline, CDR1 is MGHDK and CDR2 is SYGVNS. The CDR3 consists of 17 residues. J lost 1 base, V lost 3 bases, and 6 bases had no gene match. CDR3 protein: CASSEGGVPSGANVLTF. The DNA for the CDR3 is TGTGCCAGCAGTGAGGGAGGGGTCCCTTCTGGGGCCAACGTCCTGACTTTC.

With regard to this clonotype: One end of the junction does not line up with germline, which may come from a read error. The gene calls are TRBV6-1 and TRBJ2-7, with 7 bases matching TRBD1. Per germline, CDR1 MNHNS and CDR2 SASEGT. This CDR3 spans 13 amino acids. The CDR3 region has the DNA TGTGCCAGCAGAGAAGGGGACAGCTACGAGCAGTACTTC. Residues: CASREGDSYEQYF.

The V and J genes are TRBV12-3 or TRBV12-4 and TRBJ1-5; TRBD1 is a possible D gene (6 bases). There are 13 residues in the CDR3. With 7 bases removed from V and 9 bases from J, the gap between germline ends came to 16 bases. This CDR3 reads CASTPLGGGPQHF. Here the CDR3 DNA reads TGTGCCAGCACTCCCCTGGGAGGGGGGCCCCAGCATTTT.

The chain carries TRBV4-1 and TRBJ1-2; D not resolved. This CDR3 region has 16 residues. V lost 0 bases to trimming and J lost 0 bases, with 11 bases between them. Germline V gene data show CDR1 as MGHRA and CDR2 as YSYEKL. The CDR3 here is CASSQDHPDSNYGYTF. The CDR3 region has the DNA TGCGCCAGCAGCCAAGATCATCCAGATTCTAACTATGGCTACACCTTC.

This clonotype came up a few times. The chain combines TRBV6-1 with TRBJ1-1; D ambiguous. The CDR3 is made up of 15 amino acids. Germline V lookup: CDR1 MNHNS, CDR2 SASEGT. V lost 1 base to trimming and J lost 1 base, with 10 bases between them. CDR3 sequence reads: CASSEVTSWNTEAFF. The CDR3 DNA reads as TGTGCCAGCAGTGAAGTCACATCTTGGAACACTGAAGCTTTCTTT.

In this sample, this clonotype turned up many times. J is TRBJ2-5 and V is TRBV5-1, with a possible D match to TRBD1 (6 bases). The CDR3 is 15 residues long. Between the trimmed V and J ends, which lost 4 bases and 3 bases, there was a span of 16 bases. Germline-derived CDR1 and CDR2 are SGHRS and YFSETQ. For the CDR3, the DNA is TGCGCCAGCAGCCTTCAGGGGTTGAGGGAAGAGACCCAGTACTTC. Encoded protein: CASSLQGLREETQYF.

This clonotype occurred a few times. The chain uses TRBV15 and TRBJ2-2; TRBD1 matches at 7 bases. The V gene end was trimmed by 5 bases and the J gene end by 0 bases; junction bases not matched to a gene: 0. The CDR3 is 14 amino acids. CDR1 and CDR2 (germline): LNHNV, YYDKDF (reference sequence). The CDR3 DNA is TGTGCCACCAGCCAGGGGGCGAACACCGGGGAGCTGTTTTTT. Translating it yields CATSQGANTGELFF.

This clonotype was found a few times. This chain connects TRBV10-2 to TRBJ2-1; D is possibly TRBD1 (6 bases). This CDR3 spans 13 amino acids. Germline CDR1 and CDR2: WSHSY and SAAADI. Trimming left V 5 bases short and J 5 bases short, with 10 bases between. The CDR3 sequence: CASSTGLNNEQFF. The DNA of the CDR3 is TGCGCCAGCAGTACAGGGCTCAACAATGAGCAGTTCTTC.

This clonotype was seen ten or more times. The V and J genes are TRBV7-2 and TRBJ2-7, with 7 nucleotides matching TRBD1. This CDR3 is built from 15 residues. Germline V gene lookup returns CDR1 SGHTA and CDR2 FQGNSA. The V gene end was trimmed by 1 base and the J gene end by 9 bases; junction bases not matched to a gene: 12. CDR3 sequence (DNA): TGTGCCAGCAGCTTAGGTGGGCAGGGGGAGTTGGGGCAGTACTTC. This encodes CASSLGGQGELGQYF.

This clonotype was counted between two and nine times. The genes are TRBV12-3 or TRBV12-4 and TRBJ2-5; 7 positions match TRBD1. The CDR3 is 16 residues long. Trimming cost V 4 bases and J 2 bases; bases outside gene matches: 10. The CDR3 loop is CASSSHLTGDQETQYF. CDR3 in DNA: TGTGCCAGCAGTTCCCACCTCACAGGGGATCAAGAGACCCAGTACTTC.

The rearrangement uses TRBV12-3 or TRBV12-4 and TRBJ2-7; D assignment may be TRBD1 or TRBD2 (5 bases each). V gave up 5 bases and J gave up 2 bases, with 10 bases separating them. This CDR3 is 13 amino acids long. Written as DNA, the CDR3 is TGTGCCAGCAGTGCAGGGACCCCCTACGAGCAGTACTTC. As protein: CASSAGTPYEQYF.

This clonotype was seen repeatedly, ten times or more. The chain links TRBV27 to TRBJ2-1, with no clear D. Deletions cut 0 bases from V and 8 bases from J, with 11 bases between. The CDR3 contains 14 residues. Germline V gene lookup returns CDR1 MNHEY and CDR2 SMNVEV (reference sequence). The DNA of the CDR3 is TGTGCCAGCAGTTTATCCCCCGGGCCTTATGAGCAGTTCTTC. Encoded protein: CASSLSPGPYEQFF.

This clonotype appeared many times. The CDR3 loop is CASSFNRGDTGELFF. The CDR3 region has the DNA TGTGCCAGCAGCTTCAACAGGGGGGACACCGGGGAGCTGTTTTTT. J is TRBJ2-2 and V is TRBV5-4; TRBD1 matches 8 bases. Looked up from germline, CDR1 is SGHNT and CDR2 is YYREEE (reference sequence). V was clipped by 2 bases and J by 3 bases; unmatched bases: 3. There are 15 residues in the CDR3.

The chain links TRBV5-1 to TRBJ2-3; D is tentatively TRBD1 or TRBD2 (5 bases each). Germline assignment: CDR1 SGHRS and CDR2 YFSETQ. The V gene lost 2 bases and the J gene lost 4 bases, with 14 bases spanning the gap. The CDR3 spans 15 residues. The CDR3 region is CASSLMVLGADTQYF. The DNA of the CDR3 is TGCGCCAGCAGCTTAATGGTGTTGGGGGCAGATACGCAGTATTTT.

The chain has TRBV15 and TRBJ1-1, with 8 bases identical to TRBD1. CDR1 LNHNV and CDR2 YYDKDF come from the germline V gene (reference sequence). V trimming: 4 bases; J trimming: 3 bases; junction bases outside the gene matches: 1. The CDR3 length is 13 residues. CDR3 loop: CATSNRGYTEAFF. The CDR3 DNA sequence: TGTGCCACCAGCAACAGGGGGTACACTGAAGCTTTCTTT. Supplemented by reference TRBV15 and TRBJ1-1, the full variable domain reads DAMVIQNPRYQVTQFGKPVTLSCSQTLNHNVMYWYQQKSSQAPKLLFHYYDKDFNNEADTPDNFQSRRPNTSFCFLDIRSPGLGDTAMYLCATSNRGYTEAFFGQGTRLTVV.

This clonotype was observed a few times. V and J are TRBV20-1 and TRBJ2-5; D gene ambiguous. Germline CDR1 is DFQATT and CDR2 is SNEGSKA (reference sequence). V was clipped by 0 bases and J by 1 base, with 9 bases between them. The CDR3 length is 14 residues. CDR3 residues: CSARDTAVQETQYF. In nucleotides, the CDR3 is TGCAGTGCTAGAGATACGGCAGTCCAAGAGACCCAGTACTTC.

V usage is TRBV11-3 and J usage is TRBJ1-4; D might be TRBD1 (5 bases). Germline loops: CDR1 SGHNT, CDR2 YENEEA. V shed 6 bases and J shed 8 bases, with 13 bases lying between them. The CDR3 has 13 amino acids. The CDR3 DNA follows: TGTGCCAGCAGGGGATCGGGGCGAGAAAAACTGTTTTTT. Its translation: CASRGSGREKLFF.

This chain joins TRBV12-3 or TRBV12-4 and TRBJ2-2; D assignment may be TRBD1 or TRBD2 (6 bases each). Trimming shortened V by 3 bases and J by 3 bases, and 14 bases separated the two germline ends. This CDR3 is 16 amino acids long. The CDR3 DNA reads as TGTGCCAGCAGTTTCGTTGGAGGGGGATACACCGGGGAGCTGTTTTTT. Protein sequence: CASSFVGGGYTGELFF.